The clone carrying this T cell receptor (beta chain) appeared many times. The entry originates in a study of neurological immune-mediated disorders. Time point meaning: longitudinal time-point 3. TCRdb reprocessed the 5' RACE reads via MiXCR and lists one record per CDR3 protein. This table holds approximately 84,000 distinct CDR3 sequences, 3.5% to 5.5% found once. CDR3 length: 13 residues. Looked up from germline, CDR1 is MGHRA and CDR2 is YSYEKL. V was clipped by 6 bases and J by 5 bases; unmatched bases: 5. This TCR was sampled from an older woman with multiple sclerosis. This rearrangement joins TRBV4-1 to TRBJ2-7; 9 nucleotides agree with TRBD1. Material: PBMCs. CDR3 sequence (DNA): TGCGCCAGCAGGGGGACAGGGTTGAACGAGCAGTACTTC. Protein: CASRGTGLNEQYF.